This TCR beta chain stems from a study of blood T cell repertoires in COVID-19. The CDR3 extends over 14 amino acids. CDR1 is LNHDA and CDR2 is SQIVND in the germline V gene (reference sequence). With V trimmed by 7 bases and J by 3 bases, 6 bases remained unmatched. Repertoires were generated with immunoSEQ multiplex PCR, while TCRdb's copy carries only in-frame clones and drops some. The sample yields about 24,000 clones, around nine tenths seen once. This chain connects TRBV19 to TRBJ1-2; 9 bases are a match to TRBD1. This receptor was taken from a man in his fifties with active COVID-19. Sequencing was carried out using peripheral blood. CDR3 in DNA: TGTGCCAGTATCACAGGGGGCGCGGACTATGGCTACACCTTC. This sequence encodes CASITGGADYGYTF. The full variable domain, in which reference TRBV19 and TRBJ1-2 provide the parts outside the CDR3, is DGGITQSPKYLFRKEGQNVTLSCEQNLNHDAMYWYRQDPGQGLRLIYYSQIVNDFQKGDIAEGYSVSREKKESFPLTVTSAQKNPTAFYLCASITGGADYGYTFGSGTRLTVV.